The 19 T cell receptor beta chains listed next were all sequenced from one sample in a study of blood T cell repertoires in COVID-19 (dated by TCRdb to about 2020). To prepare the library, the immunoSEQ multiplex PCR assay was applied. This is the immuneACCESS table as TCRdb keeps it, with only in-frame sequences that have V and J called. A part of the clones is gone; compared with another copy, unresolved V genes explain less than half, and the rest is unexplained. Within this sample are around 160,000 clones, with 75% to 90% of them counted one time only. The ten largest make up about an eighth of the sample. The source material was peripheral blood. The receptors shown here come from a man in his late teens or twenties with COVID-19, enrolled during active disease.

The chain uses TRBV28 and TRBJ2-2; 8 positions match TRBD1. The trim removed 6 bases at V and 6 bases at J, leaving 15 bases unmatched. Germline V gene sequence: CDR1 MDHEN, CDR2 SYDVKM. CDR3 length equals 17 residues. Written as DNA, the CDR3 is TGTGCCAGCAGCCTGATTCGGACAGGGAGGCGCGCCGGGGAGCTGTTTTTT. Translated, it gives CASSLIRTGRRAGELFF.

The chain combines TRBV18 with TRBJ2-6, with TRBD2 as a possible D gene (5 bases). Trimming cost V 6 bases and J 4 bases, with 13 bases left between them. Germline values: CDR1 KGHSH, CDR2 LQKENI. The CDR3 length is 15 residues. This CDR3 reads CASSGDWVGANVLTF. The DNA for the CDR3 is TGTGCCAGCTCGGGAGATTGGGTAGGGGCCAACGTCCTGACTTTC.

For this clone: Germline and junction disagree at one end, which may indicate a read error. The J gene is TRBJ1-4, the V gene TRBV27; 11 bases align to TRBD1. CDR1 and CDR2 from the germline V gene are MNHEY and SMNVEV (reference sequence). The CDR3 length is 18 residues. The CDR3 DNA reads TGTGCCAGCTGCCTCTTAGGGACAGGGGGTGGGCAGTGTGAAAAACTGCTTTTT. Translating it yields CASCLLGTGGGQCEKLLF.

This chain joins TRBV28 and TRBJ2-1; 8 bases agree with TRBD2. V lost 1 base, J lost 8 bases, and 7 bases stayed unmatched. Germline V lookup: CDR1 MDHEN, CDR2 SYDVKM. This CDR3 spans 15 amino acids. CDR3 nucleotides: TGTGCCAGCAGTTTATCGAGCGGGAGTCGTGATGAGCAGTTCTTC. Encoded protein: CASSLSSGSRDEQFF.

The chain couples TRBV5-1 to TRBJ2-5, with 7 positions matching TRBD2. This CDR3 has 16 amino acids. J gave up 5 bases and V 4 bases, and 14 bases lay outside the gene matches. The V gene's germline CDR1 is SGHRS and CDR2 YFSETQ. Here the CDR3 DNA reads TGCGCCAGCAGCCCCACCGGGGGAGGGCCGTATGAGACCCAGTACTTC. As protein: CASSPTGGGPYETQYF.

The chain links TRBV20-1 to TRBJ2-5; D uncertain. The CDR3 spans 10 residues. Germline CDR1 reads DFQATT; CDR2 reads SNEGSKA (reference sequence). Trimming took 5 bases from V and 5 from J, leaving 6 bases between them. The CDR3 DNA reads TGCAGTGCTCAACAGGAGACCCAGTACTTC. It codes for CSAQQETQYF.

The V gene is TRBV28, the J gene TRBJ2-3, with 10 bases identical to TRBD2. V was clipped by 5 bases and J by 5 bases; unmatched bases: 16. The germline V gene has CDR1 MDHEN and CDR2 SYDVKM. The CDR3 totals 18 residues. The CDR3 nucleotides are TGTGCCAGCAGTCCTAACAGGGGGGCAATAGCGGGAGGAGATACGCAGTATTTT. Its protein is CASSPNRGAIAGGDTQYF.

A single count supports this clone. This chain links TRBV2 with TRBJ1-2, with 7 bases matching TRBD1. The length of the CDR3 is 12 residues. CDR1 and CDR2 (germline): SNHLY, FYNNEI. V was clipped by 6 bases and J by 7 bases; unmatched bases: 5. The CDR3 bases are TGTGCCAGCAGCAAAACAGGGGCTGGCTACACCTTC. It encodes CASSKTGAGYTF.

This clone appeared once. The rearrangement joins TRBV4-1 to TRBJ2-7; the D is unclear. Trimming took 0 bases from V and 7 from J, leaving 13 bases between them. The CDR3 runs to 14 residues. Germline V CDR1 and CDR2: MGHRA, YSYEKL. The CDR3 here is CASSQDRNLREQYF. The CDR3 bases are TGCGCCAGCAGCCAAGACAGGAACCTACGGGAGCAGTACTTC.

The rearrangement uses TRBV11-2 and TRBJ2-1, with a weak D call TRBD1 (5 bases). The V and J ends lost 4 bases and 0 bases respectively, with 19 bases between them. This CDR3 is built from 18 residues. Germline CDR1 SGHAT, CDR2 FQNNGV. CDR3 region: CASSYSPSWGSSYNEQFF. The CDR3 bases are TGTGCCAGCAGCTATAGCCCATCATGGGGCAGCTCCTACAATGAGCAGTTCTTC.

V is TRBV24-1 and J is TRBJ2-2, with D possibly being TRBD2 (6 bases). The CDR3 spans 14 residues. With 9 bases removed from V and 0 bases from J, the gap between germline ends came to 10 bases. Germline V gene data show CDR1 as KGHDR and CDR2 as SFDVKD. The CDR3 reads CATCGDPNTGELFF. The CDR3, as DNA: TGTGCCACCTGCGGGGATCCGAACACCGGGGAGCTGTTTTTT.

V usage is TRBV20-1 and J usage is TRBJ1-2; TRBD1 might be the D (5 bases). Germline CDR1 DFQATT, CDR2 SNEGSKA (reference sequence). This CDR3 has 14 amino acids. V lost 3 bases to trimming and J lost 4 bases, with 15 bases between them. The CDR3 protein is CSASLFGQAYGYTF. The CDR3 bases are TGCAGTGCTAGTCTATTCGGACAAGCCTATGGCTACACCTTC.

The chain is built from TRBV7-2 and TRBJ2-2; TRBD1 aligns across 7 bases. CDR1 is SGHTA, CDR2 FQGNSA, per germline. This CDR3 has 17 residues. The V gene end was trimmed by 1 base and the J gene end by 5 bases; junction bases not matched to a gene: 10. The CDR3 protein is CASSLVFLAGGTGELFF. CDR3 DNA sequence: TGTGCCAGCAGCTTAGTATTTTTGGCAGGGGGTACCGGGGAGCTGTTTTTT.

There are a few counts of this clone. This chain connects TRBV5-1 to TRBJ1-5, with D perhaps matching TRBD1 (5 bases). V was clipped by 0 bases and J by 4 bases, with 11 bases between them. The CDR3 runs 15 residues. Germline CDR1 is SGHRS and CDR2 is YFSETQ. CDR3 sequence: CASSLGGRANQPQHF. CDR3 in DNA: TGCGCCAGCAGCTTGGGGGGCAGGGCTAATCAGCCCCAGCATTTT.

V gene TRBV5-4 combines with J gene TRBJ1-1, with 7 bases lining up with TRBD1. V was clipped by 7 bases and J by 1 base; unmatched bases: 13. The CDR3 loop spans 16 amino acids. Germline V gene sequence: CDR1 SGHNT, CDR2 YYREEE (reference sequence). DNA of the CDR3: TGTGCCAGCTCCGAGAGGGGGCCAGGGGAGAACACTGAAGCTTTCTTT. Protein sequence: CASSERGPGENTEAFF.

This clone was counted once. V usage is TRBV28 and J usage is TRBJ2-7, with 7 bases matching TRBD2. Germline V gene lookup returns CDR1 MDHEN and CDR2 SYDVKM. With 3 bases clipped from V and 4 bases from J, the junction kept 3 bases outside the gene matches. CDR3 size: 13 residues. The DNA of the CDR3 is TGTGCCAGCAGTTTGGGAGGGCCGTACGAGCAGTACTTC. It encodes CASSLGGPYEQYF. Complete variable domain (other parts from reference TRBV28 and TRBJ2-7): DVKVTQSSRYLVKRTGEKVFLECVQDMDHENMFWYRQDPGLGLRLIYFSYDVKMKEKGDIPEGYSVSREKKERFSLILESASTNQTSMYLCASSLGGPYEQYFGPGTRLTVT.

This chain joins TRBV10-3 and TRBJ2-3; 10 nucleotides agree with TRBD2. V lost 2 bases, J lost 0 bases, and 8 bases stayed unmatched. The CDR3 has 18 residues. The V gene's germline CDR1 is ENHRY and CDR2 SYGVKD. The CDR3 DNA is TGTGCCATCAGTGAGAGTCCTAGCGGGAGTTCTAGCACAGATACGCAGTATTTT. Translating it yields CAISESPSGSSSTDTQYF.

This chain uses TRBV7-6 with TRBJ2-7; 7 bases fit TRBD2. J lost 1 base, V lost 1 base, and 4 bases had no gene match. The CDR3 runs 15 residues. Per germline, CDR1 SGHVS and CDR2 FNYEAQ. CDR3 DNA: TGTGCCAGCAGCTTAGATAACGGGAGGTCCTACGAGCAGTACTTC. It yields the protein CASSLDNGRSYEQYF.

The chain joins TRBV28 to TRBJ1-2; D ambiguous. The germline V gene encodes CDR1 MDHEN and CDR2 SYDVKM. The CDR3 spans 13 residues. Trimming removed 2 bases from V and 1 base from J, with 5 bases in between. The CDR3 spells CASSLEVNYGYTF. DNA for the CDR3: TGTGCCAGCAGTTTAGAGGTTAACTATGGCTACACCTTC.